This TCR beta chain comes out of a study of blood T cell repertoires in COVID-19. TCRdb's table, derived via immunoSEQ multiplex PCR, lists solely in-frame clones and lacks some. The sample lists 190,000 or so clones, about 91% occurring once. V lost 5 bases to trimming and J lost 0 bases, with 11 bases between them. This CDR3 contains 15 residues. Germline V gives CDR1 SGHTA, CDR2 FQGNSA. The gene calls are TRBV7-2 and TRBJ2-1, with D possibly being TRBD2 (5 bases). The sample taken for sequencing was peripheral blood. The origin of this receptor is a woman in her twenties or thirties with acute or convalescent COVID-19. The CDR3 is CASSQGSGSYNEQFF. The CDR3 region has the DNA TGTGCCAGCAGCCAAGGGAGCGGCTCCTACAATGAGCAGTTCTTC.